This T cell receptor (beta chain) originates from a study of blood T cell repertoires in COVID-19. Study information: The United States, Italy and Spain provided the acute and convalescent COVID-19 samples. The cDNA or gDNA used as material had been derived from T cells, B-cell-depleted T cells, or PBMCs.

In the authors' workflow: Amplified reference gene primers provided the basis for estimating nucleated cell counts. The data were produced by immunoSEQ multiplex PCR, yet TCRdb's version contains in-frame clones alone and is incomplete. That table furnishes V, J and clone size, whereas the DNA furnished D and trimming. The profile covers under 130,000 clones, with 70% to 90% appearing a single time and 3% to 4.5% taken by the ten largest. Germline CDR1 ENHRY, CDR2 SYGVKD. The CDR3 has 15 amino acids. The V end was cut by 2 bases, the J end by 6 bases, with 13 bases between. V usage is TRBV10-3 and J usage is TRBJ2-2, with D tentatively TRBD2 (5 bases). The TCR sequence derives from a woman between 55 and 75 years old with acute or convalescent COVID-19. The sample taken for sequencing was peripheral blood. CDR3 in amino acids: CAISEPRESSGELFF. CDR3 in DNA: TGTGCCATCAGTGAGCCCCGGGAATCCTCCGGGGAGCTGTTTTTT.